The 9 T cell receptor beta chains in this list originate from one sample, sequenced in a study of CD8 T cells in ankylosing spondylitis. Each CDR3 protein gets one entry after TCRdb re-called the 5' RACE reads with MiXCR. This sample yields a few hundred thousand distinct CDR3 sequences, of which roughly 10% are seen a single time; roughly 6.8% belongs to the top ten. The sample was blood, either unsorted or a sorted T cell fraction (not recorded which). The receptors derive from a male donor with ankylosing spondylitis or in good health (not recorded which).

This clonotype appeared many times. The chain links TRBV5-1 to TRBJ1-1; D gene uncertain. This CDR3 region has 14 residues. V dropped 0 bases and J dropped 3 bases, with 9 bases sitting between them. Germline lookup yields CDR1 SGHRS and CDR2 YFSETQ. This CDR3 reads CASSLVGSDTEAFF. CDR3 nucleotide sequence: TGCGCCAGCAGCTTGGTAGGTTCCGACACTGAAGCTTTCTTT. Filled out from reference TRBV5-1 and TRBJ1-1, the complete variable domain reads KAGVTQTPRYLIKTRGQQVTLSCSPISGHRSVSWYQQTPGQGLQFLFEYFSETQRNKGNFPGRFSGRQFSNSRSEMNVSTLELGDSALYLCASSLVGSDTEAFFGQGTRLTVV.

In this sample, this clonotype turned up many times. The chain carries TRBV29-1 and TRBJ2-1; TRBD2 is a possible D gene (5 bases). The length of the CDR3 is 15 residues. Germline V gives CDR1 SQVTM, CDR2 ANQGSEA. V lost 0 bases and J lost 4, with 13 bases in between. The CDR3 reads CSVEDLAGGYNEQFF. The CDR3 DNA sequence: TGCAGCGTTGAAGATTTGGCAGGCGGGTACAATGAGCAGTTCTTC.

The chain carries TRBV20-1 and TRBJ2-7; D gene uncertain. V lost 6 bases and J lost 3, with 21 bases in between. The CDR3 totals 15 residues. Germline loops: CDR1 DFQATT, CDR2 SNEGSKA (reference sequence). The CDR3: CSAAKEVGPVYEQYF. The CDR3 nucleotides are TGCAGTGCCGCGAAGGAAGTTGGGCCCGTCTACGAGCAGTACTTC.

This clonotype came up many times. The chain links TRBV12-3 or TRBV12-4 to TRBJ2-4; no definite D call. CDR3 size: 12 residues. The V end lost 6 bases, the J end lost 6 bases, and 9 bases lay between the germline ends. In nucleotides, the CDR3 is TGTGCCAGCAGCACCGACGGAAACATTCAGTACTTC. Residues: CASSTDGNIQYF.

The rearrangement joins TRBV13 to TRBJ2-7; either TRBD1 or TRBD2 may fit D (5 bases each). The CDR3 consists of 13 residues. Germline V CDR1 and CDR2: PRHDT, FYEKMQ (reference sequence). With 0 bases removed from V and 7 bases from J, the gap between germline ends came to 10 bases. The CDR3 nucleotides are TGTGCCAGCAGCTTAGGCAGGGAGCTAGAGCAGTACTTC. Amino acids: CASSLGRELEQYF.

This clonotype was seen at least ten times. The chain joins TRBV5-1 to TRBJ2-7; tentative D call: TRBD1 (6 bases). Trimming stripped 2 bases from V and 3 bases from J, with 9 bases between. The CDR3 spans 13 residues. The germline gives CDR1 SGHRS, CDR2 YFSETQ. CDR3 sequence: CASSFGRGYEQYF. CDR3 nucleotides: TGCGCCAGCAGCTTCGGCAGGGGCTACGAGCAGTACTTC.

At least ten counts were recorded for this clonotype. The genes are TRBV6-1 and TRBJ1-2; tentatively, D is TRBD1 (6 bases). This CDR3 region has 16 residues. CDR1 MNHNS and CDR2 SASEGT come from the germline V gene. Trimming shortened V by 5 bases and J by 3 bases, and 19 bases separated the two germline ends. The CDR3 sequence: CASSLGYERGYYGYTF. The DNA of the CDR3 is TGTGCCAGCAGTCTGGGGTACGAAAGGGGGTACTATGGCTACACCTTC.

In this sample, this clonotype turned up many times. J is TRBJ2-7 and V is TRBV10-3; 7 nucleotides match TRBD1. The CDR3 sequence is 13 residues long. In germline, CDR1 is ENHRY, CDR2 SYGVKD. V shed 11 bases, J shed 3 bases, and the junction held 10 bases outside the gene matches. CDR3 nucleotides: TGTGCCCTTAAGTCCGGGACAGACTACGAGCAGTACTTC. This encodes CALKSGTDYEQYF.

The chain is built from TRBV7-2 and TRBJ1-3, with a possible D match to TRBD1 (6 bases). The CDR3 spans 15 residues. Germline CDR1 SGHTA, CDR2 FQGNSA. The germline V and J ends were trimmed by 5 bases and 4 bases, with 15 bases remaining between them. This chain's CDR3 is CASSNLYGQGNTIYF. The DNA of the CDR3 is TGTGCCAGCAGCAACCTATACGGACAGGGAAACACCATATATTTT.